A single sample is the source of the 10 T cell receptor beta chains below, sequenced in a study of blood T cell repertoires in COVID-19. Clones were sequenced by immunoSEQ multiplex PCR, and TCRdb holds only the in-frame ones, with some missing. This table has about 150,000 clones, 80% to 90% appearing once. The specimen was peripheral blood. These receptors all stem from a man aged 18 to 30 with COVID-19, enrolled during active disease.

This clone was observed a single time. The V call is TRBV6-5, the J call TRBJ1-1; 7 bases fit TRBD1. V lost 6 bases, J lost 8 bases, and 3 bases stayed unmatched. The length of the CDR3 is 11 residues. The V gene's germline CDR1 is MNHEY and CDR2 SVGAGI. CDR3: CASSRQGEAFF. CDR3 nucleotide sequence: TGTGCCAGCAGCCGACAGGGCGAAGCTTTCTTT.

This clone was seen a few times. The chain combines TRBV9 with TRBJ1-3; D call uncertain. Per the germline V gene, CDR1 is SGDLS and CDR2 is YYNGEE. The CDR3 loop spans 14 amino acids. Trimming shortened V by 2 bases and J by 0 bases, and 6 bases separated the two germline ends. The chain's CDR3 is CASSVRNSGNTIYF. The CDR3 DNA reads TGTGCCAGCAGCGTGAGGAACTCTGGAAACACCATATATTTT.

The V and J genes are TRBV29-1 and TRBJ1-5; 7 positions agree with TRBD1. Trimming removed 6 bases from V and 6 bases from J; junction bases left unmatched: 11. CDR1 and CDR2 (germline): SQVTM, ANQGSEA. CDR3 length: 14 residues. DNA of the CDR3: TGCAGCGTAGCCCGGACAGGCCGCGGTCAGCCCCAGCATTTT. Protein: CSVARTGRGQPQHF.

The rearrangement links TRBV19 to TRBJ1-5; D is uncertain. V lost 7 bases and J lost 0, with 13 bases in between. The CDR3 sequence is 15 residues long. Germline V lookup: CDR1 LNHDA, CDR2 SQIVND (reference sequence). CDR3 in DNA: TGTGCCAGTACGGCTGCGGTTTATAGCAATCAGCCCCAGCATTTT. This codes for CASTAAVYSNQPQHF.

This chain joins TRBV11-3 and TRBJ2-1, with 8 bases that match TRBD2. Looked up from germline, CDR1 is SGHNT and CDR2 is YENEEA. This CDR3 contains 16 residues. Trimming took 5 bases from V and 6 from J; bases not matched to a gene: 12. CDR3 sequence reads: CASSLGPGGVGNEQFF. DNA of the CDR3: TGTGCCAGCAGCCTGGGCCCGGGGGGGGTTGGCAATGAGCAGTTCTTC. Together with reference TRBV11-3 and TRBJ2-1, the CDR3 gives the full variable domain: EAGVVQSPRYKIIEKKQPVAFWCNPISGHNTLYWYLQNLGQGPELLIRYENEEAVDDSQLPKDRFSAERLKGVDSTLKIQPAELGDSAVYLCASSLGPGGVGNEQFFGPGTRLTVL.

This clone was recorded only once. The rearrangement joins TRBV13 to TRBJ2-7, with 11 bases identical to TRBD2. V shed 5 bases and J 0 bases; nucleotides not matched to a gene: 6. Germline V CDR1 and CDR2: PRHDT, FYEKMQ (reference sequence). This CDR3 region has 16 residues. The CDR3 reads CASSNPSGRSSYEQYF. Here the CDR3 DNA reads TGTGCCAGCAGCAACCCTAGCGGGAGGAGCTCCTACGAGCAGTACTTC.

The chain recombines TRBV2 with TRBJ1-5, with no clear D. This CDR3 contains 12 residues. Germline V CDR1 and CDR2: SNHLY, FYNNEI. Trimming took off 6 bases at V and 4 bases at J, with 7 bases between the two ends. CDR3 DNA sequence: TGTGCCAGCAGGACAACGAATCAGCCCCAGCATTTT. Amino acids: CASRTTNQPQHF.

The CDR3 DNA reads TGTGCCAGCAGCCCAACGACTAGCGGGAGGTGGGCTGCTCAAGAGACCCAGTACTTC. Its translation is CASSPTTSGRWAAQETQYF. This chain uses TRBV11-2 with TRBJ2-5; 13 bases fit TRBD2. The CDR3 length is 19 residues. V lost 5 bases, J lost 2 bases, and 14 bases stayed unmatched. Germline loops: CDR1 SGHAT, CDR2 FQNNGV.

The chain couples TRBV19 to TRBJ2-3; D is possibly TRBD2 (6 bases). The CDR3 extends over 15 amino acids. Germline V CDR1 and CDR2: LNHDA, SQIVND (reference sequence). V was trimmed by 3 bases and J by 2 bases, leaving 12 bases between them. CDR3 DNA: TGTGCCAGTAGTATGTCGCGGGGCCCCACAGATACGCAGTATTTT. Protein product: CASSMSRGPTDTQYF.

The rearrangement joins TRBV10-3 to TRBJ1-2; TRBD1 matches 8 bases. V lost 10 bases and J lost 4; bases outside the gene matches: 8. CDR1 ENHRY and CDR2 SYGVKD come from the germline V gene. This CDR3 spans 13 amino acids. The CDR3 coding sequence is TGTGCCACACTGGGACAGGCAGCCTATGGCTACACCTTC. Encoded protein: CATLGQAAYGYTF.